Shown below are 24 T cell receptor beta chains from a single sample sequenced in a study of cytomegalovirus exposure and HLA in healthy donors. PCR primers comprised 60 Vbeta and 13 Jbeta primers. Repertoires were generated with immunoSEQ multiplex PCR, while TCRdb's copy carries only in-frame clones and drops some. The sample contains roughly 200,000 clones, around 77% of which appear only once. What was sequenced was PBMCs. These receptor sequences come from a man in his thirties or forties in good health and CMV-seronegative.

V usage is TRBV25-1 and J usage is TRBJ2-7; unclear D gene. The CDR3 loop spans 12 amino acids. The germline V and J ends were trimmed by 1 base and 3 bases, with 4 bases remaining between them. CDR1 is MGHDK and CDR2 is SYGVNS in the germline V gene. CDR3 protein: CASSELHYEQYF. For the CDR3, the DNA is TGTGCCAGCAGTGAATTACACTACGAGCAGTACTTC.

The V and J genes are TRBV5-1 and TRBJ2-7; D ambiguous. Germline values: CDR1 SGHRS, CDR2 YFSETQ. This CDR3 spans 14 amino acids. The germline V and J ends were trimmed by 2 bases and 0 bases, with 9 bases remaining between them. The CDR3 DNA reads as TGCGCCAGCAGCTTAGCTGATTACTCCTACGAGCAGTACTTC. It yields the protein CASSLADYSYEQYF.

CDR3 DNA: TGTGCCAGCAGCTCCTATGACAGGCCTACCTACAATGAGCAGTTCTTC. Its protein is CASSSYDRPTYNEQFF. The chain joins TRBV5-4 to TRBJ2-1; D might be TRBD1 (6 bases). The CDR3 runs 16 residues. The V gene's germline CDR1 is SGHNT and CDR2 YYREEE (reference sequence). Trimming removed 3 bases at V and 2 bases at J, with 15 bases between.

The J gene is TRBJ2-2, the V gene TRBV5-4, with TRBD2 matching 13 bases. V trimming: 5 bases; J trimming: 1 base; junction bases outside the gene matches: 5. The CDR3 runs 17 residues. Looked up from germline, CDR1 is SGHNT and CDR2 is YYREEE (reference sequence). CDR3 nucleotide sequence: TGTGCCAGCAGACTGGGACTAGCGGGAAAGAACACCGGGGAGCTGTTTTTT. Encoded protein: CASRLGLAGKNTGELFF.

The chain employs TRBV10-3 and TRBJ2-7; 10 bases align to TRBD2. This CDR3 has 15 amino acids. The V gene's germline CDR1 is ENHRY and CDR2 SYGVKD. The ends lost 3 bases at V and 6 bases at J; junction bases unmatched: 8. This CDR3 reads CAISEWLAGDVEQYF. CDR3 DNA: TGTGCCATCAGTGAATGGCTAGCGGGAGACGTCGAGCAGTACTTC.

This rearrangement joins TRBV6-1 to TRBJ1-1; D is uncertain. Per the germline V gene, CDR1 is MNHNS and CDR2 is SASEGT. Trimming stripped 0 bases from V and 1 base from J, with 3 bases between. CDR3 length: 13 amino acids. In nucleotides, the CDR3 is TGTGCCAGCAGTGAAGCGAGGAACACTGAAGCTTTCTTT. Amino acids: CASSEARNTEAFF.

The rearrangement uses TRBV7-6 and TRBJ2-1; D call uncertain. Trimming pared 1 base from V and 14 bases from J, leaving 9 bases between. CDR1 is SGHVS and CDR2 is FNYEAQ in the germline V gene. CDR3 length: 11 amino acids. CDR3 DNA sequence: TGTGCCAGCAGCTTAGGGGCAGGAAAGTTCTTC. Translation gives CASSLGAGKFF.

The CDR3 region has the DNA TGTGCCGCCCAAGGGCGGGGCGTCGAGCAGTACTTC. Encoded protein: CAAQGRGVEQYF. The rearrangement uses TRBV6-4 and TRBJ2-7; TRBD2 might be the D (6 bases). Trimming shortened V by 11 bases and J by 6 bases, and 17 bases separated the two germline ends. The CDR3 is 12 residues long. Germline CDR1 reads MRHNA; CDR2 reads SNTAGT.

The chain has TRBV2 and TRBJ1-5; 10 bases agree with TRBD1. The V gene's germline CDR1 is SNHLY and CDR2 FYNNEI. This CDR3 is built from 14 residues. The J segment lost 2 bases and the V segment lost 10 bases, leaving 5 bases of the junction unmatched. The CDR3 sequence: CATKGTGGNQPQHF. CDR3 coding DNA: TGTGCCACCAAAGGGACAGGGGGCAATCAGCCCCAGCATTTT.

The table lists this clone with a few counts. J is TRBJ2-7 and V is TRBV29-1, with TRBD1 identical over 7 bases. V dropped 0 bases and J dropped 4; count of bases not matched to a gene: 3. This CDR3 region has 13 residues. The germline CDR1 and CDR2 sequences are SQVTM and ANQGSEA. Written as DNA, the CDR3 is TGCAGCGTTGAAGACAGGGGGAGATACGAGCAGTACTTC. It specifies CSVEDRGRYEQYF.

Only a few counts were recorded for this clone. The J gene is TRBJ2-5, the V gene TRBV20-1; D gene ambiguous. Germline CDR1 is DFQATT and CDR2 is SNEGSKA (reference sequence). The CDR3 runs to 11 residues. The V end was cut by 3 bases, the J end by 5 bases, with 7 bases between. The CDR3 spells CSASFGETQYF. The CDR3 DNA is TGCAGTGCTAGTTTCGGTGAGACCCAGTACTTC.

The chain uses TRBV9 and TRBJ1-1; D is undetermined. Germline lookup yields CDR1 SGDLS and CDR2 YYNGEE. V dropped 0 bases and J dropped 1 base, with 10 bases sitting between them. The CDR3 is made up of 15 amino acids. The CDR3 bases are TGTGCCAGCAGCGTAGCTACGGGTTGGAACACTGAAGCTTTCTTT. Translated: CASSVATGWNTEAFF.

The chain has TRBV19 and TRBJ2-7; TRBD1 is a possible D gene (5 bases). From germline, CDR1 is LNHDA and CDR2 SQIVND (reference sequence). V was clipped by 5 bases and J by 0 bases, with 17 bases between them. This CDR3 contains 16 residues. The CDR3 region is CASSHITRVSSYEQYF. As DNA, the CDR3 is TGTGCCAGTAGTCACATCACCAGGGTGAGCTCCTACGAGCAGTACTTC.

This clone was picked up one time. The rearrangement uses TRBV14 and TRBJ2-5; 10 bases line up with TRBD1. The CDR3 sequence is 18 residues long. J gave up 5 bases and V 2 bases, and 14 bases lay outside the gene matches. Germline V gene data show CDR1 as SGHDN and CDR2 as FVKESK. CDR3 nucleotide sequence: TGTGCCAGCAGCCAACTCCCGGGACAGGGGCCGAAGGGGGAGACCCAGTACTTC. This translates into CASSQLPGQGPKGETQYF.

The chain combines TRBV9 with TRBJ2-2, with TRBD1 matching 11 bases. CDR1 and CDR2 from the germline V gene are SGDLS and YYNGEE. The CDR3 contains 15 residues. The V and J ends lost 7 bases and 3 bases, in that order; junction bases with no gene match: 5. The DNA of the CDR3 is TGTGCCAGCGGCGGGACAGGGGGGCACACCGGGGAGCTGTTTTTT. It codes for CASGGTGGHTGELFF.

The chain is built from TRBV9 and TRBJ2-1; TRBD1 agrees at 7 bases. The length of the CDR3 is 16 residues. Germline V gene data show CDR1 as SGDLS and CDR2 as YYNGEE. The J segment lost 5 bases and the V segment lost 0 bases, leaving 8 bases of the junction unmatched. As DNA, the CDR3 is TGTGCCAGCAGCGTAGAGGGGGCCCTTGATAACAATGAGCAGTTCTTC. It specifies CASSVEGALDNNEQFF.

V gene TRBV10-1 combines with J gene TRBJ2-7; the match to TRBD1 covers 8 bases. The J segment lost 5 bases and the V segment lost 0 bases, leaving 6 bases of the junction unmatched. Germline CDR1 and CDR2: WNHNN and SYGVQD (reference sequence). The CDR3 runs to 15 residues. The CDR3: CASSESGTGRDEQYF. Here the CDR3 DNA reads TGCGCCAGCAGTGAGTCCGGGACAGGAAGGGACGAGCAGTACTTC.

There are a few counts of this clone. The V call is TRBV6-1, the J call TRBJ1-1; D unclear. CDR3 length equals 12 residues. The V gene's germline CDR1 is MNHNS and CDR2 SASEGT. The CDR3 loop reads CAGEATNTEAFF. The CDR3 bases are TGTGCGGGAGAAGCTACGAACACTGAAGCTTTCTTT.

The chain uses TRBV10-3 and TRBJ1-1; D perhaps matches TRBD1 (6 bases). CDR1 is ENHRY, CDR2 SYGVKD, per germline. With 10 bases removed from V and 1 base from J, the gap between germline ends came to 13 bases. The CDR3 totals 13 residues. CDR3 residues: CATLDRANTEAFF. The CDR3 DNA reads TGTGCCACCCTGGACAGAGCGAACACTGAAGCTTTCTTT.

This rearrangement joins TRBV9 to TRBJ2-3; 10 bases agree with TRBD2. With 1 base clipped from V and 0 bases from J, the junction kept 8 bases outside the gene matches. CDR1 and CDR2 from the germline V gene are SGDLS and YYNGEE. The CDR3 length is 18 residues. The CDR3 region has the DNA TGTGCCAGCAGCGTACGGCCTAGCGGGAGTGGCAGCACAGATACGCAGTATTTT. Translated, it gives CASSVRPSGSGSTDTQYF.

The chain recombines TRBV19 with TRBJ1-1; D might be TRBD1 (5 bases). V was pared by 5 bases and J by 0 bases, with 10 bases between. The CDR3 extends over 14 amino acids. The V gene's germline CDR1 is LNHDA and CDR2 SQIVND (reference sequence). CDR3 DNA sequence: TGTGCCAGTAGTCAGGGCCCAATGAACACTGAAGCTTTCTTT. Translating gives CASSQGPMNTEAFF. The full variable domain, its missing parts supplied by reference TRBV19 and TRBJ1-1, is DGGITQSPKYLFRKEGQNVTLSCEQNLNHDAMYWYRQDPGQGLRLIYYSQIVNDFQKGDIAEGYSVSREKKESFPLTVTSAQKNPTAFYLCASSQGPMNTEAFFGQGTRLTVV.

This clone was observed a single time. The V gene is TRBV9, the J gene TRBJ1-1; weak D call: TRBD1 (6 bases). The ends were cut back, 2 bases at V and 0 bases at J, with 8 bases in the middle. CDR1 and CDR2 from the germline V gene are SGDLS and YYNGEE. The CDR3 contains 14 residues. CDR3 DNA: TGTGCCAGCAGCGTTGGACAGATGAACACTGAAGCTTTCTTT. This gives the protein CASSVGQMNTEAFF.

The rearrangement uses TRBV19 and TRBJ1-4; D is unclear. Between the trimmed V and J ends, which lost 6 bases and 7 bases, there was a span of 21 bases. This CDR3 region has 16 residues. Germline V CDR1 and CDR2: LNHDA, SQIVND (reference sequence). CDR3 sequence reads: CASRQDHRTPREKLFF. Written as DNA, the CDR3 is TGTGCCAGTAGACAAGACCACCGGACTCCACGTGAAAAACTGTTTTTT. Looking up the rest from reference TRBV19 and TRBJ1-4 gives the full variable domain: DGGITQSPKYLFRKEGQNVTLSCEQNLNHDAMYWYRQDPGQGLRLIYYSQIVNDFQKGDIAEGYSVSREKKESFPLTVTSAQKNPTAFYLCASRQDHRTPREKLFFGSGTQLSVL.

The chain is built from TRBV10-2 and TRBJ2-5; D unresolved. Germline V lookup: CDR1 WSHSY, CDR2 SAAADI. CDR3 size: 11 residues. Between the trimmed V and J ends, which lost 2 bases and 5 bases, there was a span of 3 bases. CDR3 in amino acids: CASSERETQYF. The CDR3 DNA reads as TGCGCCAGCAGTGAGCGGGAGACCCAGTACTTC.